A selection of T cell receptor beta chains follows, all from one sample in a study of post-analysis software for immune sequencing data. In TCRdb, the PCR reads were re-called with MiXCR into one record per CDR3 protein. The data hold roughly 540,000 distinct CDR3 sequences, with around a third observed a single time. Sequences were obtained from blood. The receptors derive from a girl aged 2-17 years with multiple sclerosis. Each CDR3 is given with its conserved first and last residue. D genes are given only for firm matches. Not all rows give a size; the values are once, few, many and, for expanded clones, a class.

d_gene: TRBD2
v_gene: TRBV6-4
abundance: .
j_gene: TRBJ2-1
CDR3aa: CASSGLAGALGNEQFF
CDR3nt: TGTGCCAGCAGTGGTCTAGCGGGGGCTCTGGGGAATGAGCAGTTCTTC

d_gene: .
v_gene: TRBV20-1
abundance: .
j_gene: TRBJ2-7
CDR3aa: CSARDEDYEQYF
CDR3nt: TGCAGTGCTAGAGATGAGGACTACGAGCAGTACTTC

d_gene: TRBD1
v_gene: TRBV12-3/TRBV12-4
abundance: .
j_gene: TRBJ2-1
CDR3aa: CASSLIGAGGVEQFF
CDR3nt: TGTGCCAGCAGTTTAATCGGGGCAGGGGGTGTTGAGCAGTTCTTC

d_gene: TRBD1
v_gene: TRBV5-1
abundance: .
j_gene: TRBJ2-7
CDR3aa: CASSSWTGPYEQYF
CDR3nt: TGCGCCAGCAGCTCTTGGACAGGACCCTACGAGCAGTACTTC

d_gene: TRBD2
v_gene: TRBV3-1
abundance: few
j_gene: TRBJ2-7
CDR3aa: CASSRAGEYEQYF
CDR3nt: TGTGCCAGCAGCCGAGCGGGGGAATACGAGCAGTACTTC

d_gene: TRBD1
v_gene: TRBV7-9
abundance: few
j_gene: TRBJ2-7
CDR3aa: CASSPWTGSSYEQYF
CDR3nt: TGTGCCAGCAGCCCGTGGACAGGGAGCTCCTACGAGCAGTACTTC

d_gene: .
v_gene: TRBV6-5
abundance: .
j_gene: TRBJ1-2
CDR3aa: CASRETGAYGYTF
CDR3nt: TGTGCCAGCAGGGAGACAGGAGCCTATGGCTACACCTTC

d_gene: TRBD1
v_gene: TRBV6-1
abundance: few
j_gene: TRBJ2-7
CDR3aa: CAGSGGQVSYEQYF
CDR3nt: TGTGCCGGCAGTGGCGGACAGGTCTCCTACGAGCAGTACTTC

d_gene: TRBD1
v_gene: TRBV12-5
abundance: .
j_gene: TRBJ2-1
CDR3aa: CASGLGQGADEQFF
CDR3nt: TGTGCTAGTGGTTTGGGACAGGGGGCGGATGAGCAGTTCTTC

d_gene: TRBD1
v_gene: TRBV9
abundance: .
j_gene: TRBJ2-5
CDR3aa: CASSVVEGAETQYF
CDR3nt: TGTGCCAGCAGCGTAGTTGAGGGGGCAGAGACCCAGTACTTC

d_gene: .
v_gene: TRBV5-1
abundance: .
j_gene: TRBJ1-6
CDR3aa: CASSLEGGSYNSPLHF
CDR3nt: TGCGCCAGCAGCTTGGAAGGCGGTTCCTATAATTCACCCCTCCACTTT

d_gene: TRBD1
v_gene: TRBV5-1
abundance: .
j_gene: TRBJ2-2
CDR3aa: CASSPRDRGRPGERFF
CDR3nt: TGCGCCAGCAGCCCCCGGGACAGGGGGCGACCCGGGGAGCGGTTTTTT

d_gene: .
v_gene: TRBV7-8
abundance: .
j_gene: TRBJ2-5
CDR3aa: CASSPTGFEETQYF
CDR3nt: TGTGCCAGCAGTCCAACAGGGTTCGAAGAGACCCAGTACTTC

d_gene: .
v_gene: TRBV3-1
abundance: few
j_gene: TRBJ2-3
CDR3aa: CASSHDLEGTDTQYF
CDR3nt: TGTGCCAGCAGCCATGATTTGGAAGGCACAGATACGCAGTATTTT

d_gene: .
v_gene: TRBV5-1
abundance: .
j_gene: TRBJ1-1
CDR3aa: CASSLETARGTEAFF
CDR3nt: TGCGCCAGCAGCTTGGAGACAGCCAGGGGCACTGAAGCTTTCTTT

d_gene: .
v_gene: TRBV10-3
abundance: .
j_gene: TRBJ2-1
CDR3aa: CASKAPGTGGNEQFF
CDR3nt: TGTGCCAGCAAAGCGCCGGGAACTGGGGGCAATGAGCAGTTCTTC

d_gene: TRBD2
v_gene: TRBV5-1
abundance: once
j_gene: TRBJ2-3
CDR3aa: CASSIGTSGGRDTQYF
CDR3nt: TGCGCCAGCAGCATCGGGACTAGCGGGGGCCGAGATACGCAGTATTTT